This is a list of T cell receptor beta chains from one sample in a study of T cells in narcolepsy. Only in-frame clones appear in the TCRdb table, and some are missing; sequencing was by immunoSEQ multiplex PCR. Here the sample spans about 34,000 clones, 82% being singletons. The sequenced sample was CD45RA- memory CD4+ T cells from PBMCs. The receptor source for this set is a human donor with narcolepsy. Each CDR3 is given with its conserved first and last residue. A D gene is named only where the DNA matches it firmly. Size is stated for part of the rows, as once, few or many counts, or as a class when the clone is expanded.

v_call: TRBV4-3
d_call: -
clone_size: -
j_call: TRBJ1-2
cdr3_nt: TGCGCCAGCAGCCTCCGGGACACAGGGAACTATGGCTACACCTTC
cdr3_aa: CASSLRDTGNYGYTF

v_call: TRBV7-3
d_call: TRBD1
clone_size: -
j_call: TRBJ2-7
cdr3_nt: TGTGCCAGCAGCCAAATACCGGGACAGGGGGCCTACGAGCAGTACTTC
cdr3_aa: CASSQIPGQGAYEQYF

v_call: TRBV5-1
d_call: -
clone_size: once
j_call: TRBJ2-5
cdr3_nt: TGCGCCAGCACCTTGAACGGGGCCCTGAGGGGAGAGACCCAGTACTTC
cdr3_aa: CASTLNGALRGETQYF

v_call: TRBV5-6
d_call: -
clone_size: -
j_call: TRBJ1-1
cdr3_nt: TGTGCCAGCAGCTTGGCAGGGGTCACTGAAGCTTTCTTT
cdr3_aa: CASSLAGVTEAFF

v_call: TRBV7-2
d_call: TRBD1
clone_size: -
j_call: TRBJ2-7
cdr3_nt: TGTGCCAGCAGCCCCCGTACAGGGGGCCCCTACGAGCAGTACTTC
cdr3_aa: CASSPRTGGPYEQYF

v_call: TRBV11-2
d_call: -
clone_size: -
j_call: TRBJ1-2
cdr3_nt: TGTGCCAGCAGCTTGGGGGGGGATCTCGATGGCTACACCTTC
cdr3_aa: CASSLGGDLDGYTF

v_call: TRBV28
d_call: -
clone_size: -
j_call: TRBJ2-7
cdr3_nt: TGTGCCAGTGGGAAATTCGGACACCTGAGCTCCTACGAGCGGTACTTC
cdr3_aa: CASGKFGHLSSYERYF

v_call: TRBV19
d_call: -
clone_size: -
j_call: TRBJ1-2
cdr3_nt: TGTGCCAGTAACCTCGGGGCAGGGGCCTATGGCTACACCTTC
cdr3_aa: CASNLGAGAYGYTF

v_call: TRBV5-1
d_call: -
clone_size: -
j_call: TRBJ1-5
cdr3_nt: TGCGCCAGCAGCTTTGACCCGGGGGAACAGCCCCAGCATTTT
cdr3_aa: CASSFDPGEQPQHF

v_call: TRBV27
d_call: TRBD2
clone_size: -
j_call: TRBJ2-5
cdr3_nt: TGTGCCAGCAGTTCCTTGGGACTAGCGGGAGAGACCCAGTACTTC
cdr3_aa: CASSSLGLAGETQYF

v_call: TRBV7-8
d_call: -
clone_size: -
j_call: TRBJ1-2
cdr3_nt: TGTGCCAGCAGCTCTATCCGACAGACTAACTATGGCTACACCTTC
cdr3_aa: CASSSIRQTNYGYTF

v_call: TRBV7-2
d_call: -
clone_size: once
j_call: TRBJ2-7
cdr3_nt: TGTGCCAGCGGCCTCGGCGGCAGAGGCTACGAGCAGTACTTC
cdr3_aa: CASGLGGRGYEQYF

v_call: TRBV15
d_call: -
clone_size: few
j_call: TRBJ2-1
cdr3_nt: TGTGCCACCAGCAGGGGAGCGGGCGGTGACAATGAGCAGTTCTTC
cdr3_aa: CATSRGAGGDNEQFF

v_call: TRBV27
d_call: TRBD2
clone_size: once
j_call: TRBJ2-1
cdr3_nt: TGTGCCAGCAGCCGAAGACTAGCGGGGGCCTCGAGCTCCTACAATGAGCAGTTCTTC
cdr3_aa: CASSRRLAGASSSYNEQFF

v_call: TRBV7-3
d_call: -
clone_size: once
j_call: TRBJ1-1
cdr3_nt: TGTGCCAGCAGCCGAACGGGGGGAAACACTGAAGCTTTCTTT
cdr3_aa: CASSRTGGNTEAFF

v_call: TRBV5-4
d_call: -
clone_size: once
j_call: TRBJ2-5
cdr3_nt: TGTGCCAGCACCGACAGGTCCGGAAGTCAAGAGACCCAGTACTTC
cdr3_aa: CASTDRSGSQETQYF

v_call: TRBV5-1
d_call: -
clone_size: -
j_call: TRBJ2-7
cdr3_nt: TGCGCCAGCAGCTTGGATGGTCGGGGCTCCGTCGACGAGCAGTACTTC
cdr3_aa: CASSLDGRGSVDEQYF

v_call: TRBV11-2
d_call: -
clone_size: -
j_call: TRBJ2-7
cdr3_nt: TGTGCCAGCAGCTTAGTGGGGGCCTACGAGCAGTACTTC
cdr3_aa: CASSLVGAYEQYF

v_call: TRBV5-1
d_call: TRBD1
clone_size: -
j_call: TRBJ2-2
cdr3_nt: TGCGCCAGCAGCCAAACGACAGGGCCCACCGGGGAGCTGTTTTTT
cdr3_aa: CASSQTTGPTGELFF

v_call: TRBV19
d_call: TRBD1
clone_size: once
j_call: TRBJ1-2
cdr3_nt: TGTGCCAGTAGCCCAGGACAGGCCTTCCGCAACTATGGCTACACCTTC
cdr3_aa: CASSPGQAFRNYGYTF

v_call: TRBV6-1
d_call: -
clone_size: -
j_call: TRBJ1-5
cdr3_nt: TGTGCCAGCAGCTCAAGGGAGGGGGATCAGCCCCAGCATTTT
cdr3_aa: CASSSREGDQPQHF

v_call: TRBV11-2
d_call: TRBD2
clone_size: -
j_call: TRBJ2-7
cdr3_nt: TGTGCCAGCAGCACTAGCGGGGGCCCTTCCTACGAGCAGTACTTC
cdr3_aa: CASSTSGGPSYEQYF

v_call: TRBV18
d_call: -
clone_size: -
j_call: TRBJ1-1
cdr3_nt: TGTGCCAGCTCGCGAGGAGGCCGGAACACTGAAGCTTTCTTT
cdr3_aa: CASSRGGRNTEAFF

v_call: TRBV6-6
d_call: -
clone_size: -
j_call: TRBJ1-5
cdr3_nt: TGTGCCAGCCAGCCCCAGCATTTT
cdr3_aa: CASQPQHF

v_call: TRBV15
d_call: -
clone_size: once
j_call: TRBJ1-3
cdr3_nt: TGTGCCACCAGCAGAGATCAAGGGGAAGGAAACACCATATATTTT
cdr3_aa: CATSRDQGEGNTIYF

v_call: TRBV6-5
d_call: -
clone_size: once
j_call: TRBJ1-1
cdr3_nt: TGTGCCAGCAACCAGGGTTACACTGAAGCTTTCTTT
cdr3_aa: CASNQGYTEAFF

v_call: TRBV7-8
d_call: TRBD1
clone_size: -
j_call: TRBJ1-1
cdr3_nt: TGTGCCAGCAGCTCTACCGGGACAGGCCACACTGAAGCTTTCTTT
cdr3_aa: CASSSTGTGHTEAFF

v_call: TRBV27
d_call: -
clone_size: -
j_call: TRBJ2-5
cdr3_nt: TGTGCCAGCAGTCCAGATCCCCCGACAAAGCAAGAGACCCAGTACTTC
cdr3_aa: CASSPDPPTKQETQYF

v_call: TRBV12-1
d_call: -
clone_size: -
j_call: TRBJ1-2
cdr3_nt: TGTGCCAGCAGCCTGGGGGACAGGCTGCCCTATGGCTACACCTTC
cdr3_aa: CASSLGDRLPYGYTF

v_call: TRBV6-1
d_call: TRBD1
clone_size: -
j_call: TRBJ1-2
cdr3_nt: TGTGCCAGCAGCTTGGACAGGGCCACGGGCTATGGCTACACCTTC
cdr3_aa: CASSLDRATGYGYTF

v_call: TRBV28
d_call: -
clone_size: -
j_call: TRBJ1-4
cdr3_nt: TGTGCCAGCAGTTTATACCAGCAGGGTGGTGAAAAACTGTTTTTT
cdr3_aa: CASSLYQQGGEKLFF

v_call: TRBV6-4
d_call: TRBD1
clone_size: -
j_call: TRBJ2-3
cdr3_nt: TGTGCCAGCAGTGTCGGGACAGGGGGCACAGATACGCAGTATTTT
cdr3_aa: CASSVGTGGTDTQYF

v_call: TRBV18
d_call: -
clone_size: -
j_call: TRBJ1-5
cdr3_nt: TGTGCCAGCTCACTCTATCAGGGTGTGGATCAGCCCCAGCATTTT
cdr3_aa: CASSLYQGVDQPQHF

v_call: TRBV6-5
d_call: -
clone_size: -
j_call: TRBJ2-2
cdr3_nt: TGTGCCAGCAGTTGGGACATCAGCACCGGGGAGCTGTTTTTT
cdr3_aa: CASSWDISTGELFF

v_call: TRBV18
d_call: -
clone_size: -
j_call: TRBJ2-7
cdr3_nt: TGTGCCAGCTCACCACGTAGCAACCTCTACGAGCAGTACTTC
cdr3_aa: CASSPRSNLYEQYF

v_call: TRBV9
d_call: -
clone_size: -
j_call: TRBJ2-5
cdr3_nt: TGTGCCAGCAGCGTAGCAGGGAGGGAGACCCAGTACTTC
cdr3_aa: CASSVAGRETQYF